The entry below gives a single T cell receptor beta chain sequence along with its context. Its target is unknown. Trimming removed 4 bases from V and 3 bases from J, with 8 bases in between. The CDR3 totals 12 residues. From germline, CDR1 is SGHRS and CDR2 YFSETQ. This entry belongs to a study of T cell responses to AZD1222 COVID-19 vaccine. Looking at the study overall: Recipients boosted at about 4 weeks or about 12 weeks are pooled. Points from the study as a whole: Distributed over spike, vaccine-associated CD4 TCRs predominated at 160-218 and 743-854. Only 5 or 6 individuals given AZD1222 were seropositive at baseline.

Here immunoSEQ multiplex PCR was the method, and the copy in TCRdb shows in-frame clones only, minus some. Seen here are some 190,000 clones, around 92% observed once, and the top ten hold approximately 1.4%. The sequence was collected from an adult in good health. The rearrangement joins TRBV5-1 to TRBJ2-7; D call uncertain. Here the sequenced sample was peripheral blood, taken on day 0 of AZD1222 vaccination. This CDR3 reads CASSRESYEQYF. DNA for the CDR3: TGCGCCAGCAGCCGCGAGAGCTACGAGCAGTACTTC. Supplemented by reference TRBV5-1 and TRBJ2-7, the full variable domain reads KAGVTQTPRYLIKTRGQQVTLSCSPISGHRSVSWYQQTPGQGLQFLFEYFSETQRNKGNFPGRFSGRQFSNSRSEMNVSTLELGDSALYLCASSRESYEQYFGPGTRLTVT.